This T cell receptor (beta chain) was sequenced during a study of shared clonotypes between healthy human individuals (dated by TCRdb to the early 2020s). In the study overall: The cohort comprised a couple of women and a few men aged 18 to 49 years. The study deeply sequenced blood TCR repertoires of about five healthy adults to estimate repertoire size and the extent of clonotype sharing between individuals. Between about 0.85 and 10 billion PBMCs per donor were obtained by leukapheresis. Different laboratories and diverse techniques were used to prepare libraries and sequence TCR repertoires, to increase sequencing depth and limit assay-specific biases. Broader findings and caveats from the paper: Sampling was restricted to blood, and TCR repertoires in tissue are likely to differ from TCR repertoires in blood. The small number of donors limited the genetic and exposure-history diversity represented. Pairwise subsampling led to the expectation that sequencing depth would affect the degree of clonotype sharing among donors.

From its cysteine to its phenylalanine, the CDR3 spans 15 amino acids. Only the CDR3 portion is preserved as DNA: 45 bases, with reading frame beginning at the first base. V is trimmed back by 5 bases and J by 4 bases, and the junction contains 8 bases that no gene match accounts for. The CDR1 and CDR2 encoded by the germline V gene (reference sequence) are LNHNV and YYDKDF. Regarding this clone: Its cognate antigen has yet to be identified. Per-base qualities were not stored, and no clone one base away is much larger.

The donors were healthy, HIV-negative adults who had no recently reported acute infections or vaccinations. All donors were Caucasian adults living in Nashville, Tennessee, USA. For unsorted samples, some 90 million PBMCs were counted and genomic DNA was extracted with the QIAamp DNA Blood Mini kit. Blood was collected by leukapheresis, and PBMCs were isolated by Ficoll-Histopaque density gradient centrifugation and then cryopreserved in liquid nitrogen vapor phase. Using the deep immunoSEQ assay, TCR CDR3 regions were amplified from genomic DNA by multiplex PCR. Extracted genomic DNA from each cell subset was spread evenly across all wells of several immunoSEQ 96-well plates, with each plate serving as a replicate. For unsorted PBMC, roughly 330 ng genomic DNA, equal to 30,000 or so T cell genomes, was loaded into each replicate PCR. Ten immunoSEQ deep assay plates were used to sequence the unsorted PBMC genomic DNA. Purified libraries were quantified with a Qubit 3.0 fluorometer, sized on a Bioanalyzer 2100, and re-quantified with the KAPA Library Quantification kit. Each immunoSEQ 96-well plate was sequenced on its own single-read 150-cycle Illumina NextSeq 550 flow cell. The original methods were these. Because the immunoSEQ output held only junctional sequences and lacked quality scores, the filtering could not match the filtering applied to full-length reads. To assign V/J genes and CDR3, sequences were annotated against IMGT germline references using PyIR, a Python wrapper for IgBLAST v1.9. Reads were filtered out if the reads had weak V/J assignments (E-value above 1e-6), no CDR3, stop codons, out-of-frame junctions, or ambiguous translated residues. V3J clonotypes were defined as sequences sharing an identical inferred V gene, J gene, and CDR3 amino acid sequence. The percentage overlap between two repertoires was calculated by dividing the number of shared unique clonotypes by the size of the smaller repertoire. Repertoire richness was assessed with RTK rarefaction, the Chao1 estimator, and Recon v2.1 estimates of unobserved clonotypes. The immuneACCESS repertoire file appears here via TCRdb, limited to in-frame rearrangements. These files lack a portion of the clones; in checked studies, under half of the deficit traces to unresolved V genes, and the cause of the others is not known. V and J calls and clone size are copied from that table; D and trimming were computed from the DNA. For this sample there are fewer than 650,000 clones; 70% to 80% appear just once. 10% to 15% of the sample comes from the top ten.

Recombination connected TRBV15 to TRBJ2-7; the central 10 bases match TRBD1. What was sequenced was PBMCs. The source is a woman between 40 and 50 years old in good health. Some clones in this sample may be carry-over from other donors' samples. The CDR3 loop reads CATSVRQGATYEQYF. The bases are TGTGCCACCAGCGTTAGACAGGGGGCGACGTACGAGCAGTACTTC.